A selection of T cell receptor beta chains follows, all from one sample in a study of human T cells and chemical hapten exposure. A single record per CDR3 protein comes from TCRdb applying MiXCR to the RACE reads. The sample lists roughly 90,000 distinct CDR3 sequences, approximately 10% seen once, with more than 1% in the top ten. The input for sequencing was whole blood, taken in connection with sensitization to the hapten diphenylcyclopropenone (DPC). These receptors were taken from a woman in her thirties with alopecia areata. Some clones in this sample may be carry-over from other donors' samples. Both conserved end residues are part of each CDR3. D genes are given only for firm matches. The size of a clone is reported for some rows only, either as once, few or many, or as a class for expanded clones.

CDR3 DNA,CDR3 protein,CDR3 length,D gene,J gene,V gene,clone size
TGCAGTGCTAGCCCGGACAGGGGCAATCAGCCCCAGCATTTT,CSASPDRGNQPQHF,14,TRBD1,TRBJ1-5,TRBV20-1,-
TGTGCCAGCAGTTACCACCGAGGAGTCCACGAGCAGTACTTC,CASSYHRGVHEQYF,14,-,TRBJ2-7,TRBV6-2/TRBV6-3,few
TGTGCCACCAGCAGCGATTATTCACCCCTCCACTTT,CATSSDYSPLHF,12,-,TRBJ1-6,TRBV15,-
TGCGCCAGCAGCTTGGCGGCGGGGGCTTACAATGAGCAGTTCTTC,CASSLAAGAYNEQFF,15,-,TRBJ2-1,TRBV5-1,few
TGTGCCAGCAGTTTATCCCGGGGATCCTACGAGCAGTACTTC,CASSLSRGSYEQYF,14,-,TRBJ2-7,TRBV27,-
TGTGCCAGCAGCGGAACCGGGACTACCAACACAGATACGCAGTATTTT,CASSGTGTTNTDTQYF,16,TRBD2,TRBJ2-3,TRBV9,-
TGTGCCAGCAGCTCTTTAGCGGGAGGGCCCTACAATGAGCAGTTCTTC,CASSSLAGGPYNEQFF,16,TRBD2,TRBJ2-1,TRBV9,few
TGCAGTGCTAGCGCTACCGGGGGCGATATCGGGGAGCTGTTTTTT,CSASATGGDIGELFF,15,-,TRBJ2-2,TRBV20-1,many
TGTGCCAGCAGCTTTTCATCAGATACGCAGTATTTT,CASSFSSDTQYF,12,-,TRBJ2-3,TRBV7-3,many
TGTGCCAGCAGTCGAACGCTAGCGGGAGGAGAGACCCAGTACTTC,CASSRTLAGGETQYF,15,TRBD2,TRBJ2-5,TRBV6-2/TRBV6-3,few
TGTGCCACCAGTGATTTGGGGGGGATATACAATGAGCAGTTCTTC,CATSDLGGIYNEQFF,15,-,TRBJ2-1,TRBV24-1,-
TGTGCCAGCAGTTACCCAGGACAGGCCTATGGCTACACCTTC,CASSYPGQAYGYTF,14,TRBD1,TRBJ1-2,TRBV6-2/TRBV6-3,-
TGTGCCAGCAGTCTAACAGGGGATTGGGGCTACACCTTC,CASSLTGDWGYTF,13,TRBD1,TRBJ1-2,TRBV6-6,many
TGTGCCAGCAGCGGACAGGGATTAGGAAGCAATCAGCCCCAGCATTTT,CASSGQGLGSNQPQHF,16,TRBD1,TRBJ1-5,TRBV2,-
TGTGCCAGCAGTTATGAGGGTCCCCTCTCTGGGGCCAACGTCCTGACTTTC,CASSYEGPLSGANVLTF,17,-,TRBJ2-6,TRBV27,many
TGTGCCAGCAGCTTTTACGGAAGCGGAGACCAAGAGACCCAGTACTTC,CASSFYGSGDQETQYF,16,-,TRBJ2-5,TRBV11-2,many
TGCGCCAGCAGCCAAGAGTTGGACCTTGAGCAGTTCTTC,CASSQELDLEQFF,13,-,TRBJ2-1,TRBV4-1,-
TGTGCCAGCAGCACGGGACTAGCGGACCAAGAGACCCAGTACTTC,CASSTGLADQETQYF,15,TRBD2,TRBJ2-5,TRBV7-9,many
TGTGCCAGCAGAGACCCGCAACTCCGGGACGAGCAGTACTTC,CASRDPQLRDEQYF,14,-,TRBJ2-7,TRBV6-5,many
TGTGCCAGCGGACCGGGACTAGTTGCGGCCGGGGAGCTGTTTTTT,CASGPGLVAAGELFF,15,TRBD2,TRBJ2-2,TRBV2,-
TGTGCCACAGCGAGAGGCCAGGGCTATAATTCACCCCTCCACTTT,CATARGQGYNSPLHF,15,-,TRBJ1-6,TRBV28,few
TGCGCCAGCAGCTCAACACAGGGGTTTAATGAAAAACTGTTTTTT,CASSSTQGFNEKLFF,15,TRBD1,TRBJ1-4,TRBV5-1,few
TGCAGGGCTTCTGGGACAGGAACCTACACCTTC,CRASGTGTYTF,11,TRBD1,TRBJ1-2,TRBV20-1,many
TGTGCCAGCAGCCAAGGCAGGGACTACGAGCAGTACTTC,CASSQGRDYEQYF,13,-,TRBJ2-7,TRBV14,many
TGTGCCAGCAGCAACAGGGGAGCGATCAGAAAACTGTTTTTT,CASSNRGAIRKLFF,14,-,TRBJ1-4,TRBV21-1,few
TGTGCCAGCAGCTTAGCTAGCGGAGGCTCCTACAATGAGCAGTTCTTC,CASSLASGGSYNEQFF,16,TRBD2,TRBJ2-1,TRBV7-3,many
TGCAGCGTTGAAGATCTGGTAGCGGGAGAGGGCAATGAGCAGTTCTTC,CSVEDLVAGEGNEQFF,16,TRBD2,TRBJ2-1,TRBV29-1,few
TGTGCCAGCAGTTTTCGGACAGGGGGTTATTCACCCCTCCACTTT,CASSFRTGGYSPLHF,15,TRBD1,TRBJ1-6,TRBV28,few